This T cell receptor beta chain was captured in a study of blood T cell repertoires in COVID-19. Turning to the study itself: The United States, Italy and Spain supplied acute and convalescent COVID-19 samples.

J was trimmed by 0 bases and V by 2 bases; bases with no gene match: 9. Germline CDR1 is MNHEY and CDR2 is SVGEGT. The CDR3 contains 17 residues. Some clones are missing from TCRdb's copy, which holds only in-frame ones; the method was immunoSEQ multiplex PCR. The sample lists roughly 68,000 clones; around 80% were seen once. This TCR was recovered from a human donor in a cohort sampled during active COVID-19. The V and J genes are TRBV6-2 or TRBV6-3 and TRBJ2-7; 8 bases match TRBD1. The sample comprised peripheral blood. The CDR3 DNA is TGTGCCAGCAGTTACAGGTGGGGACAGGAGAGCTCCTACGAGCAGTACTTC. Protein sequence: CASSYRWGQESSYEQYF.